The source of this T cell receptor beta chain is a study of T cells in Graves' hyperthyroidism and ophthalmopathy. This clonotype was counted many times. Its antigen is as yet unknown. The study defined stable Graves' hyperthyroidism as no ophthalmopathy progression within 18 months. Newly diagnosed patients aged 18 to 65 had hyperthyroidism of under 2 months' duration. The PBMCs had their origin in 8.5 to 10 ml of fresh peripheral blood. Study results and caveats: Using 13 V-J features, a model discriminated ophthalmopathy from stable hyperthyroidism.

The CDR3 consists of 12 residues. V lost 8 bases, J lost 7 bases, and 14 bases lay in between. The germline V gene has CDR1 MNHNS and CDR2 SASEGT. RNA transcripts were the template for amplifying TCR beta CDR3 regions. An initial round of RT-PCR targeting the TCR CDR3 relied on the HTBI primer set. One entry per CDR3 protein, called by TCRdb with MiXCR from the multiplex PCR reads. The repertoire holds around 300,000 distinct CDR3 sequences, with approximately 15% as singletons. The TCR originated in a woman aged 40-49 years with Graves' hyperthyroidism. Sequencing was carried out using blood. The gene calls are TRBV6-1 and TRBJ1-2; D not resolved. The CDR3 region is CASRGLVAGYTF. For the CDR3, the DNA is TGTGCCAGCCGTGGCCTTGTGGCTGGCTACACCTTC.